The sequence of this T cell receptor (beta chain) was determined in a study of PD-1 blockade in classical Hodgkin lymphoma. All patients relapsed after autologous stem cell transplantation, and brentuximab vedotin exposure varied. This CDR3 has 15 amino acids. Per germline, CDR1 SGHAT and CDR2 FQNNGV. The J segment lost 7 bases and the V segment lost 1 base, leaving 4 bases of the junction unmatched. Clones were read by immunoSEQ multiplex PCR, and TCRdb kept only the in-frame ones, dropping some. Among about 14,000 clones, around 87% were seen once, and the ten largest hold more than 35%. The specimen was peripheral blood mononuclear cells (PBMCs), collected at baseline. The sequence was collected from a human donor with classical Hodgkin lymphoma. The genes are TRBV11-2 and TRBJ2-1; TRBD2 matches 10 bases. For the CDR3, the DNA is TGTGCCAGCAGCTTAGGAGCGGGAGGGCCGAATGAGCAGTTCTTC. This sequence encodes CASSLGAGGPNEQFF.